A single sample gave rise to the 15 T cell receptor beta chains below, sequenced in a study of molecular identifiers for immune sequencing clone quantification. TCRdb processed the PCR reads anew with MiXCR; each CDR3 protein has one entry. The sample shows about 510,000 distinct CDR3 sequences, under 30% of them seen only once. The material sequenced was naive CD8+ T cells from blood, with Jurkat cell RNA spiked in. As to subset: FACS-sorted CD8+CD4-CCR7+CD45RA+ naive T cells. The receptors were gathered from a human donor in good health. Some libraries in this study had Jurkat cell RNA spiked in.

The chain links TRBV29-1 to TRBJ2-1; TRBD1 matches 8 bases. Trimming took 4 bases from V and 7 from J; bases not matched to a gene: 6. CDR1 and CDR2 (germline): SQVTM, ANQGSEA. The CDR3 loop spans 13 amino acids. This chain's CDR3 is CSVVHRGRNEQFF. The CDR3 DNA sequence: TGCAGCGTTGTCCACAGGGGGAGAAATGAGCAGTTCTTC.

This clonotype appeared a single time. The chain uses TRBV11-3 and TRBJ1-1; TRBD1 agrees at 9 bases. Germline CDR1 is SGHNT and CDR2 is YENEEA. V lost 8 bases, J lost 4 bases, and 8 bases stayed unmatched. The CDR3 consists of 14 residues. The chain's CDR3 is CASPRTGVSTEAFF. The CDR3 DNA reads TGTGCCAGCCCCCGGACAGGGGTGAGCACTGAAGCTTTCTTT.

This clonotype was counted only a few times. The chain combines TRBV5-1 with TRBJ2-6, with 8 bases fitting TRBD2. Unmatched junction bases numbered 9, after V lost 4 bases and J lost 0 bases. This CDR3 has 18 residues. Germline loops: CDR1 SGHRS, CDR2 YFSETQ. The CDR3 sequence: CASSPGTSGNSGANVLTF. The CDR3 DNA sequence: TGCGCCAGCAGCCCCGGTACTAGCGGAAACTCTGGGGCCAACGTCCTGACTTTC. Supplemented by reference TRBV5-1 and TRBJ2-6, the full variable domain reads KAGVTQTPRYLIKTRGQQVTLSCSPISGHRSVSWYQQTPGQGLQFLFEYFSETQRNKGNFPGRFSGRQFSNSRSEMNVSTLELGDSALYLCASSPGTSGNSGANVLTFGAGSRLTVL.

Only a few counts were recorded for this clonotype. The V call is TRBV14, the J call TRBJ1-2, with 7 bases fitting TRBD1. The CDR3 is 15 amino acids. In germline, CDR1 is SGHDN, CDR2 FVKESK. V was pared by 6 bases and J by 0 bases, with 7 bases of the junction left unmatched. CDR3 DNA: TGTGCCAGCAGTTTCGGGACAGCAGCTAACTATGGCTACACCTTC. This gives the protein CASSFGTAANYGYTF. Full variable domain (rest looked up from reference TRBV14 and TRBJ1-2): EAGVTQFPSHSVIEKGQTVTLRCDPISGHDNLYWYRRVMGKEIKFLLHFVKESKQDESGMPNNRFLAERTGGTYSTLKVQPAELEDSGVYFCASSFGTAANYGYTFGSGTRLTVV.

Notes on this clonotype: This could be a read error, since a much larger clone is one nucleotide away. The V gene is TRBV5-1, the J gene TRBJ2-7; D call uncertain. The CDR3 has 12 residues. Germline assignment: CDR1 SGHRS and CDR2 YFSETQ. V was cut by 4 bases and J by 3 bases, with 8 bases left in between. CDR3 loop: CASSKPSYEQYF. In DNA form, the CDR3 reads TGCGCCAGCAGCAAACCGAGCTACGAGCAGTACTTC. Filled out from reference TRBV5-1 and TRBJ2-7, the complete variable domain reads KAGVTQTPRYLIKTRGQQVTLSCSPISGHRSVSWYQQTPGQGLQFLFEYFSETQRNKGNFPGRFSGRQFSNSRSEMNVSTLELGDSALYLCASSKPSYEQYFGPGTRLTVT.

The chain is built from TRBV7-6 and TRBJ2-7; tentative D call: TRBD2 (6 bases). Trimming pared 4 bases from V and 6 bases from J, leaving 19 bases between. CDR1 and CDR2 from the germline V gene are SGHVS and FNYEAQ. The length of the CDR3 is 15 residues. As DNA, the CDR3 is TGTGCCAGCAGCTCCGGAGGCGGGGCCCTTGTCGAGCAGTACTTC. This encodes CASSSGGGALVEQYF.

This clonotype was observed a few times. The rearrangement uses TRBV7-6 and TRBJ1-3; 7 bases align to TRBD1. CDR1 and CDR2 (germline): SGHVS, FNYEAQ. The J segment lost 3 bases and the V segment lost 1 base, leaving 9 bases of the junction unmatched. CDR3 size: 17 residues. The CDR3 reads CASSLDEKGADGNTIYF. As DNA, the CDR3 is TGTGCCAGCAGCTTAGACGAGAAGGGGGCGGATGGAAACACCATATATTTT.

The table lists this clonotype with a count of one. The chain carries TRBV27 and TRBJ2-3; no firm D call. The CDR3 loop spans 14 amino acids. V was trimmed by 8 bases and J by 0 bases, leaving 12 bases between them. Germline loops: CDR1 MNHEY, CDR2 SMNVEV (reference sequence). The CDR3 DNA sequence: TGTGCCAGCGGGTGGGCAGCTAGCACAGATACGCAGTATTTT. Protein sequence: CASGWAASTDTQYF.

J is TRBJ2-1 and V is TRBV13, with TRBD2 matching over 8 bases. This CDR3 has 15 residues. V shed 4 bases and J 2 bases; nucleotides not matched to a gene: 4. Germline V gene sequence: CDR1 PRHDT, CDR2 FYEKMQ (reference sequence). CDR3 residues: CASSSGLAPYNEQFF. For the CDR3, the DNA is TGTGCCAGCAGCTCTGGACTAGCCCCCTACAATGAGCAGTTCTTC.

This clonotype appeared many times. The chain joins TRBV29-1 to TRBJ1-1, with D hard to call. V lost 4 bases and J lost 4, with 4 bases in between. The CDR3 spans 10 residues. The germline CDR1 and CDR2 sequences are SQVTM and ANQGSEA. CDR3 bases: TGCAGCGTTGCTTCCACTGAAGCTTTCTTT. Residues: CSVASTEAFF.

This clonotype was recorded many times. The genes are TRBV2 and TRBJ2-3; 8 bases are shared with TRBD2. The germline V gene encodes CDR1 SNHLY and CDR2 FYNNEI. The CDR3 totals 14 residues. V lost 9 bases, J lost 2 bases, and 7 bases stayed unmatched. This CDR3 reads CARWTSPSTDTQYF. In DNA, the CDR3 is TGTGCCAGGTGGACTAGCCCTTCCACAGATACGCAGTATTTT.

The table lists this clonotype with many counts. This rearrangement joins TRBV28 to TRBJ2-2, with D unclear. Germline V CDR1 and CDR2: MDHEN, SYDVKM. V lost 3 bases and J lost 1, with 3 bases in between. This CDR3 comprises 13 residues. DNA for the CDR3: TGTGCCAGCAGTTTGGGGAACACCGGGGAGCTGTTTTTT. This encodes CASSLGNTGELFF.

This clonotype was counted only a few times. J is TRBJ2-3 and V is TRBV7-9; the D gene is possibly TRBD1 (6 bases). V was cut by 0 bases and J by 0 bases, with 13 bases left in between. The CDR3 length is 17 residues. Germline V CDR1 and CDR2: SEHNR, FQNEAQ (reference sequence). Written as DNA, the CDR3 is TGTGCCAGCAGCTTAGCCCTTGAGGGGGAGAGCACAGATACGCAGTATTTT. It codes for CASSLALEGESTDTQYF.

With respect to this clonotype: It may be a read error: a sequence one base away is much more abundant. This chain joins TRBV2 and TRBJ2-3; 9 nucleotides line up with TRBD2. With 0 bases clipped from V and 4 bases from J, the junction kept 8 bases outside the gene matches. Looked up from germline, CDR1 is SNHLY and CDR2 is FYNNEI. The CDR3 sequence is 17 residues long. The DNA for the CDR3 is TGTGCCAGCAGTGAAGCAGGCGCGGGGGGGCCCCCAGATACGCAGTATTTT. It translates to CASSEAGAGGPPDTQYF. Full variable domain (rest looked up from reference TRBV2 and TRBJ2-3): EPEVTQTPSHQVTQMGQEVILRCVPISNHLYFYWYRQILGQKVEFLVSFYNNEISEKSEIFDDQFSVERPDGSNFTLKIRSTKLEDSAMYFCASSEAGAGGPPDTQYFGPGTRLTVL.

This clonotype was observed a few times. CDR3 region: CSASEGRWQYF. The CDR3 DNA follows: TGCAGTGCTAGTGAGGGACGATGGCAGTACTTC. The chain uses TRBV20-1 and TRBJ2-7; possibly TRBD1 or TRBD2 for D (5 bases each). The germline V gene has CDR1 DFQATT and CDR2 SNEGSKA (reference sequence). Between the trimmed V and J ends, which lost 3 bases and 9 bases, there was a span of 12 bases. The CDR3 is 11 amino acids.